This paragraph covers one T cell receptor (beta chain) sequence. The target antigen is unknown. A much more abundant neighbour one base away suggests this may be a read error. Trimming removed 0 bases at V and 4 bases at J, with 6 bases between. The germline gives CDR1 DFQATT, CDR2 SNEGSKA (reference sequence). The CDR3 spans 12 residues. The sample is drawn from a study of glioma-infiltrating T cells. Study findings and constraints: Only very few CDR3 sequences appeared in both tissue and blood. Tissue-blood divergence was below expectation in non-neoplastic patients, above in gliomas.

TCR alpha and beta CDR3 regions were amplified from RNA using iRepertoire nested multiplex PCR. TCRdb reprocessed the multiplex PCR reads with MiXCR, giving one entry per CDR3 protein. This table holds around 180,000 distinct CDR3 sequences, roughly 45% found once. Sequencing was carried out using glioma tissue, nonneoplastic brain tissue, or PBMCs (not recorded which). This receptor was taken from a human donor with low-grade glioma or glioblastoma, undergoing nonglioma brain surgery, or in good health (not recorded which). This chain links TRBV20-1 with TRBJ2-5; no definite D call. CDR3 nucleotide sequence: TGCAGTGCTAGAGATGTAGTAGAGACCCAGTACTTC. Its protein is CSARDVVETQYF.